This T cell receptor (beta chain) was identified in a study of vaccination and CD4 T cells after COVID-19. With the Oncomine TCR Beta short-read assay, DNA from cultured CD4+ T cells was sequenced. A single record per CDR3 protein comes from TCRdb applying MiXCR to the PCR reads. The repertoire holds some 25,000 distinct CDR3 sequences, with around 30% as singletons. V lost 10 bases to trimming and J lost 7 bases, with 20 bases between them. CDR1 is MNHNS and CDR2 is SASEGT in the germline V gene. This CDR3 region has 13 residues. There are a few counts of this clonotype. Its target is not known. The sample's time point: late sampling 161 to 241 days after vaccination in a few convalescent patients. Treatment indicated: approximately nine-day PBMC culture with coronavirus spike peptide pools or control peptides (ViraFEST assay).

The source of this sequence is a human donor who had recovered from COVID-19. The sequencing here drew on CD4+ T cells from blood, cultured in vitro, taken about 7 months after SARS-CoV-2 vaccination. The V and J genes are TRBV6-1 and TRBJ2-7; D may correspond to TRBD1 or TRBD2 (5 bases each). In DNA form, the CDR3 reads TGTGCCACGTCGACGGGGACCGGTTTTGAGCAGTACTTC. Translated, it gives CATSTGTGFEQYF.